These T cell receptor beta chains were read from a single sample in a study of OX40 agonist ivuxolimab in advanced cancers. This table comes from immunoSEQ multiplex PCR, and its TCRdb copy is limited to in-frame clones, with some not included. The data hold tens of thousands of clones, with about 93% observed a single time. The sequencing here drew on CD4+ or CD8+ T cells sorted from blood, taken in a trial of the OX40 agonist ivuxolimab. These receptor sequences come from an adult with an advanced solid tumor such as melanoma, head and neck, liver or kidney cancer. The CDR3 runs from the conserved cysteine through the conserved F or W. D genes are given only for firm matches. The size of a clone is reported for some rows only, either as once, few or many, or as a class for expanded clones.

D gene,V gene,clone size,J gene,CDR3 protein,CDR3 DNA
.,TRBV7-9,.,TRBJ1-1,CASSSYTGNTEAFF,TGTGCCAGCAGCTCATACACTGGGAACACTGAAGCTTTCTTT
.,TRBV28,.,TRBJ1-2,CASRTGFGYTF,TGTGCCAGCAGGACAGGTTTCGGCTACACCTTC
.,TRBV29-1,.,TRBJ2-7,CSVESGYEQYF,TGCAGCGTTGAGTCCGGCTACGAGCAGTACTTC
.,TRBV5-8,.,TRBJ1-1,CASSLVVNTEAFF,TGTGCCAGCAGCTTGGTCGTCAACACTGAAGCTTTCTTT
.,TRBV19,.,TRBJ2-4,CASREAGAKNIQYF,TGTGCCAGTAGGGAGGCTGGGGCCAAAAACATTCAGTACTTC
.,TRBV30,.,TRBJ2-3,CAWSAQATDTQYF,TGTGCCTGGAGTGCGCAGGCCACAGATACGCAGTATTTT
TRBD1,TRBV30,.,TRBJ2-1,CAWRARGQGVDEQFF,TGTGCCTGGAGGGCCCGAGGGCAGGGGGTCGATGAGCAGTTCTTC
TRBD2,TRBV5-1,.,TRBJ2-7,CASSRRLAGLGGYEQYF,TGCGCCAGCAGCAGGAGACTAGCGGGACTAGGCGGCTACGAGCAGTACTTC
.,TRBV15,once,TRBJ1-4,CATSWEQGEKLFF,TGTGCCACCAGCTGGGAACAGGGTGAAAAACTGTTTTTT
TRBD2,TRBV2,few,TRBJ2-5,CASRGLAGVETQYF,TGTGCCAGCAGGGGACTAGCGGGAGTCGAGACCCAGTACTTC
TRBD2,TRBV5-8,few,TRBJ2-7,CASRDRGLADYEQYF,TGTGCCAGCAGGGACCGGGGACTAGCGGATTACGAGCAGTACTTC
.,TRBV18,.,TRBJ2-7,CASSPAGAAYEQYF,TGTGCCAGCTCACCGGCCGGGGCCGCCTACGAGCAGTACTTC
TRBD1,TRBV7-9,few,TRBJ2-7,CASSGQGYEQYF,TGTGCCAGCAGCGGACAGGGTTACGAGCAGTACTTC
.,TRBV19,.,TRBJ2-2,CASSLSPAGNTGELFF,TGTGCCAGTAGTCTGTCTCCAGCGGGGAACACCGGGGAGCTGTTTTTT
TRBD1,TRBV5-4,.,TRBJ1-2,CASSLDGQGGSGYTF,TGTGCCAGCAGCCTTGATGGACAGGGGGGAAGCGGCTACACCTTC